Following are 5 T cell receptor beta chains from one sample sequenced in a study of cytomegalovirus exposure and HLA in healthy donors. The PCR ran on 60 Vbeta and 13 Jbeta primers. Assay: immunoSEQ multiplex PCR; the TCRdb copy retains only in-frame clones and omits some. The data show 150,000 to 170,000 clones, approximately 69% seen once. Sequencing was carried out using PBMCs. Every receptor here comes from a man aged 25-45 years in good health and CMV-seronegative.

The chain combines TRBV15 with TRBJ2-5; 8 bases are a match to TRBD2. CDR1 is LNHNV and CDR2 is YYDKDF in the germline V gene (reference sequence). Losses at the gene ends were 3 bases for V and 7 bases for J; bases not matched to a gene: 10. The CDR3 is made up of 15 amino acids. The CDR3 nucleotides read TGTGCCACCAGCAGGGGTACTAGCGGCCTGATGACCCAGTACTTC. Translation gives CATSRGTSGLMTQYF. Full variable domain (outside the CDR3, taken from reference TRBV15 and TRBJ2-5): DAMVIQNPRYQVTQFGKPVTLSCSQTLNHNVMYWYQQKSSQAPKLLFHYYDKDFNNEADTPDNFQSRRPNTSFCFLDIRSPGLGDTAMYLCATSRGTSGLMTQYFGPGTRLLVL.

V and J are TRBV15 and TRBJ2-2, with a tentative D call TRBD2 (5 bases). Looked up from germline, CDR1 is LNHNV and CDR2 is YYDKDF (reference sequence). The germline V and J ends were trimmed by 5 bases and 3 bases, with 19 bases remaining between them. This CDR3 contains 17 residues. The CDR3 nucleotides are TGTGCCACCAGCGCGATATTCACTAGTTTTTACACCGGGGAGCTGTTTTTT. This gives the protein CATSAIFTSFYTGELFF.

The CDR3 loop is CASSPGGNNQPQHF. The DNA for the CDR3 is TGTGCCAGCTCACCAGGAGGAAACAATCAGCCCCAGCATTTT. The rearrangement joins TRBV18 to TRBJ1-5; D call uncertain. Germline V gene sequence: CDR1 KGHSH, CDR2 LQKENI. The CDR3 sequence is 14 residues long. Trimming left V 2 bases short and J 3 bases short, with 8 bases between.

This rearrangement joins TRBV27 to TRBJ1-1, with 8 bases lining up with TRBD1. Trimming cost V 5 bases and J 8 bases; bases outside gene matches: 4. Germline loops: CDR1 MNHEY, CDR2 SMNVEV (reference sequence). This CDR3 spans 12 amino acids. The DNA for the CDR3 is TGTGCCAGCAGTCCGACAGGGGCCGAAGCTTTCTTT. Translating it yields CASSPTGAEAFF.

The rearrangement joins TRBV4-1 to TRBJ1-2, with a tentative D call TRBD1 (5 bases). V shed 0 bases and J shed 4 bases, with 12 bases lying between them. This CDR3 spans 15 amino acids. Germline V gene sequence: CDR1 MGHRA, CDR2 YSYEKL. CDR3 residues: CASSQEQAGAYGYTF. In DNA form, the CDR3 reads TGCGCCAGCAGCCAAGAACAGGCAGGAGCCTATGGCTACACCTTC.